This entry lists 13 T cell receptor beta chains sequenced from one sample in a study of shared clonotypes between healthy human individuals. The method was immunoSEQ multiplex PCR; TCRdb's version includes in-frame clones alone and lacks a portion of them. The sample contains about 450,000 clones, around three quarters of which appear only once. Sample: PBMCs. These receptors all come from a middle-aged woman in good health. Some clones in this sample may be carry-over from other donors' samples.

This clone appeared a few times. The chain carries TRBV29-1 and TRBJ1-2; TRBD1 is a possible D gene (6 bases). CDR1 and CDR2 (germline): SQVTM, ANQGSEA. The CDR3 spans 13 residues. V lost 3 bases to trimming and J lost 1 base, with 9 bases between them. CDR3 sequence: CSVDFRGNYGYTF. The CDR3 DNA is TGCAGCGTTGACTTCAGGGGTAACTATGGCTACACCTTC.

This chain connects TRBV30 to TRBJ1-3; 7 nucleotides align to TRBD1. J lost 4 bases, V lost 2 bases, and 8 bases had no gene match. Germline V gives CDR1 GTSNPN, CDR2 SVGIG (reference sequence). This CDR3 is built from 15 residues. In nucleotides, the CDR3 is TGTGCCTGGAGTTTAGACAGGGCCGCCGGAAACACCATATATTTT. Its translation is CAWSLDRAAGNTIYF.

In its sample, this clone was seen once. This chain joins TRBV5-1 and TRBJ1-4, with 8 bases that match TRBD1. CDR3 length: 15 amino acids. Germline lookup yields CDR1 SGHRS and CDR2 YFSETQ. The junction had 8 bases not matched to a gene; V was cut back by 3 bases and J by 7 bases. In DNA form, the CDR3 reads TGCGCCAGCAGCTCGGTGACAGGGGCGAGTGAAAAACTGTTTTTT. Protein product: CASSSVTGASEKLFF.

The rearrangement uses TRBV30 and TRBJ2-3; tentatively, D is TRBD2 (5 bases). Germline-derived CDR1 and CDR2 are GTSNPN and SVGIG (reference sequence). V was clipped by 1 base and J by 4 bases, with 21 bases between them. The CDR3 consists of 17 residues. In nucleotides, the CDR3 is TGTGCCTGGAGTGGGCCGCCGGGTAGCGATAAATCAGATACGCAGTATTTT. Protein product: CAWSGPPGSDKSDTQYF.

In its sample, this clone was seen a few times. V usage is TRBV7-8 and J usage is TRBJ2-3; 13 bases are a match to TRBD2. Germline CDR1 and CDR2: SGHVS and FQNEAQ. V shed 7 bases, J shed 4 bases, and the junction held 11 bases outside the gene matches. CDR3 size: 17 residues. The CDR3, as DNA: TGTGCCAGCAAACGGACTAGCGGGAGCGATCACTCAGATACGCAGTATTTT. Translating it yields CASKRTSGSDHSDTQYF.

The chain combines TRBV5-1 with TRBJ2-2; 10 bases map to TRBD1. Germline-derived CDR1 and CDR2 are SGHRS and YFSETQ. This CDR3 is built from 16 residues. V lost 4 bases to trimming and J lost 7 bases; unmatched junction nucleotides: 10. The CDR3 spells CASSDPGTGVNGELFF. The CDR3 DNA reads TGCGCCAGCAGCGACCCCGGGACAGGGGTTAACGGGGAGCTGTTTTTT.

The chain joins TRBV4-1 to TRBJ1-2; D is uncertain. CDR3 length: 17 amino acids. The germline gives CDR1 MGHRA, CDR2 YSYEKL. Deletions cut 0 bases from V and 0 bases from J, with 14 bases between. The chain's CDR3 is CASSQDWPGITNYGYTF. DNA of the CDR3: TGCGCCAGCAGCCAAGATTGGCCAGGCATAACTAACTATGGCTACACCTTC.

The V call is TRBV6-5, the J call TRBJ2-1; D unresolved. CDR3 length equals 15 residues. Germline CDR1 MNHEY, CDR2 SVGAGI. Trimming removed 2 bases at V and 0 bases at J, with 8 bases between. The CDR3 here is CASSYDLDSYNEQFF. CDR3 DNA: TGTGCCAGCAGTTACGATCTAGACTCCTACAATGAGCAGTTCTTC.

Here the CDR3 reads CASSLATGGGQYF. The DNA for the CDR3 is TGTGCCAGCAGCTTAGCCACAGGGGGCGGGCAGTACTTC. V gene TRBV7-2 combines with J gene TRBJ2-7; TRBD1 aligns across 9 bases. The CDR3 has 13 amino acids. Germline CDR1 is SGHTA and CDR2 is FQGNSA. Losses at the gene ends were 0 bases for V and 9 bases for J; bases not matched to a gene: 3.

The chain combines TRBV5-4 with TRBJ2-7; 7 bases align to TRBD2. CDR1 and CDR2 (germline): SGHNT, YYREEE (reference sequence). The V gene end was trimmed by 4 bases and the J gene end by 2 bases; junction bases not matched to a gene: 12. The CDR3 contains 16 residues. The DNA for the CDR3 is TGTGCCAGCAGCCATGGACAATCTAGCGGCACCTACGAGCAGTACTTC. Its protein is CASSHGQSSGTYEQYF.

The chain combines TRBV10-3 with TRBJ2-1; 7 bases align to TRBD2. The CDR3 runs 17 residues. Per germline, CDR1 ENHRY and CDR2 SYGVKD. J gave up 4 bases and V 1 base, and 10 bases lay outside the gene matches. The CDR3 reads CAISEFRGRRNYNEQFF. CDR3 in DNA: TGTGCCATCAGTGAGTTCCGCGGGAGACGAAATTACAATGAGCAGTTCTTC.

The V gene is TRBV11-1, the J gene TRBJ2-3; D may be TRBD1 or TRBD2 (5 bases each). In germline, CDR1 is SGHAT, CDR2 FQDESV (reference sequence). The CDR3 has 15 residues. The ends were cut back, 1 base at V and 0 bases at J, with 8 bases in the middle. The CDR3: CASSLGRDSTDTQYF. In DNA, the CDR3 is TGTGCCAGCAGCTTAGGCCGGGACAGCACAGATACGCAGTATTTT.

The chain couples TRBV19 to TRBJ2-1; possible D gene TRBD1, 5 bases. CDR3 size: 14 residues. Trimming took 5 bases from V and 6 from J, leaving 14 bases between them. CDR1 LNHDA and CDR2 SQIVND come from the germline V gene (reference sequence). The CDR3, as DNA: TGTGCCAGTAGTCGACGGTATACAGGCAATGAGCAGTTCTTC. Its protein product is CASSRRYTGNEQFF.